The clone carrying this T cell receptor (beta chain) was recorded at least ten times. The antigen is not known. This sample was taken from a study of glioma-infiltrating T cells. TCR alpha and beta CDR3 regions were amplified from RNA using iRepertoire nested multiplex PCR. TCRdb re-called the multiplex PCR reads with MiXCR, one entry per CDR3 protein. The data hold some 190,000 distinct CDR3 sequences, with around 30% observed a single time. Study observations and caveats: Above-expected tissue-blood divergence occurred in all gliomas, most in low-grade ones.

V shed 4 bases and J shed 3 bases, with 15 bases lying between them. Germline CDR1 SQVTM, CDR2 ANQGSEA. The length of the CDR3 is 14 residues. The chain employs TRBV29-1 and TRBJ2-5; D may be TRBD1 or TRBD2 (6 bases each). The sequence was collected from a human donor with low-grade glioma or glioblastoma, undergoing nonglioma brain surgery, or in good health (not recorded which). Sample: glioma tissue, nonneoplastic brain tissue, or PBMCs (not recorded which). The CDR3: CSVAQSGAKETQYF. In nucleotides, the CDR3 is TGCAGCGTTGCGCAGTCGGGGGCGAAAGAGACCCAGTACTTC.